Listed below are T cell receptor beta chains from one sample, sequenced in a study of CD8 T cells in ankylosing spondylitis. From the 5' RACE reads, TCRdb called clonotypes with MiXCR, one entry per CDR3 protein. Among more than 300,000 distinct CDR3 sequences listed, around a tenth were seen once. The sequenced sample consisted of blood, either unsorted or a sorted T cell fraction (not recorded which). Source of these receptors: a female donor with ankylosing spondylitis or in good health (not recorded which). CDR3s include the opening cysteine and the closing phenylalanine or tryptophan. A D gene is named only where the DNA matches it firmly. Clone size is stated in some rows and not others, as once, few, many or a class when expanded.

CASSLEAGAYNEQFF | TGCGCCAGCAGCTTGGAAGCGGGGGCCTACAATGAGCAGTTCTTC | TRBJ2-1 | TRBD2 | TRBV5-1 | many
CASSASAGFYNEQFF | TGTGCCAGTAGTGCGTCGGCGGGGTTTTACAATGAGCAGTTCTTC | TRBJ2-1 | - | TRBV19 | few
CASSVGTHNEKLFF | TGTGCCAGCAGCGTGGGCACTCATAATGAAAAACTGTTTTTT | TRBJ1-4 | - | TRBV9 | many
CASSKGSNSPLHF | TGTGCCAGCAGCAAAGGTAGTAATTCACCCCTCCACTTT | TRBJ1-6 | - | TRBV21-1 | many
CASSRTPSGSEQTQYF | TGTGCCAGCAGCCGAACCCCTAGCGGGAGTGAGCAGACCCAGTACTTC | TRBJ2-5 | TRBD2 | TRBV7-2 | many
CASSLEGGRSSYEQYF | TGCGCCAGCAGCTTGGAAGGTGGTCGAAGCTCCTACGAGCAGTACTTC | TRBJ2-7 | - | TRBV5-1 | -
CASRRRTSGKVGNEQFF | TGTGCCAGCAGACGACGGACTAGCGGGAAGGTTGGCAATGAGCAGTTCTTC | TRBJ2-1 | TRBD2 | TRBV6-2/TRBV6-3 | -
CASSLLEGYTF | TGTGCCAGCAGTTTACTCGAGGGCTACACCTTC | TRBJ1-2 | - | TRBV12-3/TRBV12-4 | many
CASSLLQGQGTNEKLFF | TGTGCCAGCAGTTTGTTGCAGGGCCAGGGAACTAATGAAAAACTGTTTTTT | TRBJ1-4 | - | TRBV12-3/TRBV12-4 | many
CASSQGQGFNSPLHF | TGTGCCAGCAGCCAGGGACAGGGATTTAATTCACCCCTCCACTTT | TRBJ1-6 | TRBD1 | TRBV9 | many
CASSPRQGLRTDTQYF | TGTGCCAGCAGTCCGAGACAGGGGTTACGAACAGATACGCAGTATTTT | TRBJ2-3 | TRBD1 | TRBV28 | few
CASSLGQPNEKLFF | TGCGCCAGCAGCCTGGGACAGCCGAATGAAAAACTGTTTTTT | TRBJ1-4 | TRBD1 | TRBV5-1 | many
CASSLVRDKNTDTQYF | TGCGCCAGCAGCTTGGTGAGGGACAAAAACACAGATACGCAGTATTTT | TRBJ2-3 | - | TRBV5-1 | -
CSAISGSGWNTEAFF | TGCAGTGCTATTTCAGGGTCAGGGTGGAACACTGAAGCTTTCTTT | TRBJ1-1 | - | TRBV20-1 | many
CSASVMNTEAFF | TGCAGTGCTTCAGTAATGAACACTGAAGCTTTCTTT | TRBJ1-1 | - | TRBV20-1 | -
CASNAGGRTGELFF | TGTGCCAGCAACGCGGGGGGGCGCACCGGGGAGCTGTTTTTT | TRBJ2-2 | TRBD2 | TRBV28 | few
CSAKPSSGAKNIQYF | TGCAGTGCCAAACCCTCAAGCGGGGCAAAAAACATTCAGTACTTC | TRBJ2-4 | TRBD2 | TRBV20-1 | few
CAISSSGGDGTQYF | TGTGCCATCAGTTCTAGCGGGGGAGATGGGACCCAGTACTTC | TRBJ2-5 | TRBD2 | TRBV10-3 | many